The 9 T cell receptor beta chains presented below share a single source sample, sequenced in a study of human T cells and chemical hapten exposure. As for time point: pre-sensitization, week 0. As to treatment: therapeutic diphenylcyclopropenone sensitization with weekly scalp DPC. TCRdb passed the RACE reads through MiXCR, listing each CDR3 protein once. Of under 95,000 distinct CDR3 sequences detected, roughly 8.5% appear once; the ten largest clones hold 2.5% to 3%. Specimen: whole blood, collected in connection with sensitization to the hapten diphenylcyclopropenone (DPC). These receptors were collected from a man aged 40-55 years with alopecia areata. Some clones in this sample may be carry-over from other donors' samples.

This clonotype was seen a few times. The CDR3 sequence is CASSYSYSNTEAFF. The DNA of the CDR3 is TGTGCCAGCAGTTACTCTTACTCGAACACTGAAGCTTTCTTT. This chain uses TRBV6-2 or TRBV6-3 with TRBJ1-1, with D unclear. This CDR3 has 14 amino acids. Germline V lookup: CDR1 MNHEY, CDR2 SVGEGT. Trimming took 0 bases from V and 1 from J, leaving 6 bases between them.

V is TRBV20-1 and J is TRBJ1-1; TRBD1 is a possible D gene (5 bases). V was shortened by 6 bases and J by 3 bases, with 20 bases between the two germline ends. The CDR3 contains 15 residues. Germline CDR1 DFQATT, CDR2 SNEGSKA (reference sequence). The CDR3, as DNA: TGCAGTGCCAGAAACCTAGGGGTCACTTACACTGAAGCTTTCTTT. It yields the protein CSARNLGVTYTEAFF.

At least ten counts were recorded for this clonotype. The gene calls are TRBV6-6 and TRBJ1-5; D remains unclear. The germline V and J ends were trimmed by 2 bases and 2 bases, with 13 bases remaining between them. CDR1 is MNHNY, CDR2 SVGAGI, per germline (reference sequence). CDR3 length: 16 amino acids. CDR3 coding DNA: TGTGCCAGCAGTTACAGGCAGCTTAAGGGCAATCAGCCCCAGCATTTT. Translation gives CASSYRQLKGNQPQHF.

In this sample, this clonotype turned up a few times. The chain has TRBV4-3 and TRBJ2-2; 7 bases are shared with TRBD1. The V gene's germline CDR1 is LGHNA and CDR2 YSLEER. The ends lost 0 bases at V and 2 bases at J; junction bases unmatched: 12. The CDR3 covers 19 residues. The CDR3 DNA sequence: TGCGCCAGCAGCCAAGATCTGCCCAGGGGGACGACCAACACCGGGGAGCTGTTTTTT. This translates into CASSQDLPRGTTNTGELFF.

This clonotype was recorded many times. This sequence joins TRBV29-1 and TRBJ2-1, with unresolved D. This CDR3 has 12 amino acids. Germline V gives CDR1 SQVTM, CDR2 ANQGSEA. With 1 base removed from V and 6 bases from J, the gap between germline ends came to 7 bases. The CDR3 spells CSVEGQINEQFF. The CDR3 bases are TGCAGCGTTGAAGGGCAGATCAATGAGCAGTTCTTC.

This clonotype has ten or more counts. The genes are TRBV7-3 and TRBJ1-6; D possibly corresponds to TRBD1 (5 bases). CDR3 length: 15 amino acids. V was shortened by 1 base and J by 9 bases, with 13 bases between the two germline ends. From germline, CDR1 is SGHTA and CDR2 FQGTGA. The CDR3 DNA reads as TGTGCCAGCAGCTTAAATGGCAGGGATGGTTCACCCCTCCACTTT. This translates into CASSLNGRDGSPLHF.

At least ten counts were recorded for this clonotype. This chain joins TRBV29-1 and TRBJ2-3; tentatively, D is TRBD1 or TRBD2 (7 bases each). The CDR3 is made up of 14 amino acids. From germline, CDR1 is SQVTM and CDR2 ANQGSEA. V lost 4 bases and J 0 bases, leaving 11 bases between the germline ends. CDR3 sequence reads: CSVAGGDSTDTQYF. The CDR3 nucleotides are TGCAGCGTTGCAGGGGGGGACAGCACAGATACGCAGTATTTT.

At least ten counts were recorded for this clonotype. Sequence at one end of the junction differs from germline and may be a read error. V gene TRBV29-1 combines with J gene TRBJ2-5; the D gene is possibly TRBD1 (6 bases). Looked up from germline, CDR1 is SQVTM and CDR2 is ANQGSEA. The CDR3 totals 11 residues. The CDR3 loop reads CSVGARDTYDF. The CDR3 bases are TGCAGCGTTGGGGCCCGGGACACCTACGACTTC.

V is TRBV7-2 and J is TRBJ2-7; D ambiguous. This CDR3 comprises 13 residues. The germline gives CDR1 SGHTA, CDR2 FQGNSA. V was cut by 2 bases and J by 3 bases, with 8 bases left in between. For the CDR3, the DNA is TGTGCCAGCAGCTTATACCCCTACTACGAGCAGTACTTC. Encoded protein: CASSLYPYYEQYF.